Below are 15 T cell receptor beta chains sequenced from a single sample in a study of cytomegalovirus exposure and HLA in healthy donors. Amplification used 60 Vbeta primers and 13 Jbeta primers. Here immunoSEQ multiplex PCR was the method, and the copy in TCRdb shows in-frame clones only, minus some. The table records under 85,000 clones, roughly 79% of them present only once. The sequenced material came from PBMCs. The receptors here all came from a man aged 35-49 years in good health and CMV-seronegative.

The chain couples TRBV9 to TRBJ2-7; no clear D. The CDR3 has 13 amino acids. With 1 base removed from V and 0 bases from J, the gap between germline ends came to 5 bases. The germline gives CDR1 SGDLS, CDR2 YYNGEE. The CDR3 loop reads CASSVSSSYEQYF. Here the CDR3 DNA reads TGTGCCAGCAGCGTATCCAGCTCCTACGAGCAGTACTTC.

V is TRBV5-1 and J is TRBJ1-1; D might be TRBD1 (5 bases). Germline CDR1 is SGHRS and CDR2 is YFSETQ. V gave up 3 bases and J gave up 4 bases, with 16 bases separating them. This CDR3 contains 15 residues. Written as DNA, the CDR3 is TGCGCCAGCAGCTGGGGAGGGGAAGTGGCCACTGAAGCTTTCTTT. Translation gives CASSWGGEVATEAFF.

The chain combines TRBV6-1 with TRBJ2-3; 7 nucleotides match TRBD2. Germline CDR1 and CDR2: MNHNS and SASEGT. The trim removed 10 bases at V and 1 base at J, leaving 5 bases unmatched. The CDR3 has 13 residues. The CDR3 DNA follows: TGTGCCATCTGCGCGGGAGGCACAGATACGCAGTATTTT. It codes for CAICAGGTDTQYF.

This clone was seen a single time. This chain joins TRBV11-3 and TRBJ2-2; D is undetermined. The CDR3 totals 14 residues. The germline V gene has CDR1 SGHNT and CDR2 YENEEA. V gave up 0 bases and J gave up 6 bases, with 8 bases separating them. The CDR3 here is CASSLDLSAGELFF. Here the CDR3 DNA reads TGTGCCAGCAGCTTAGACCTATCTGCCGGGGAGCTGTTTTTT.

V and J are TRBV2 and TRBJ1-2; TRBD1 is a possible D gene (6 bases). Germline-derived CDR1 and CDR2 are SNHLY and FYNNEI. The V gene lost 5 bases and the J gene lost 4 bases, with 17 bases spanning the gap. This CDR3 is 15 amino acids long. The CDR3 region is CASSSGTQRTYGYTF. As DNA, the CDR3 is TGTGCCAGCAGTTCCGGGACACAAAGGACCTATGGCTACACCTTC.

This chain links TRBV2 with TRBJ2-3; the D gene is possibly TRBD2 (6 bases). CDR3 length equals 14 residues. Germline loops: CDR1 SNHLY, CDR2 FYNNEI. V gave up 4 bases and J gave up 2 bases, with 10 bases separating them. The CDR3 bases are TGTGCCAGCAGTGGGGGGGTGCCCACAGATACGCAGTATTTT. It is translated as CASSGGVPTDTQYF.

This clone is a singleton in its sample. V is TRBV2 and J is TRBJ2-2; 10 bases fit TRBD1. This CDR3 contains 15 residues. Germline loops: CDR1 SNHLY, CDR2 FYNNEI. V shed 8 bases, J shed 6 bases, and the junction held 9 bases outside the gene matches. The CDR3 reads CASLPGTGAPGELFF. The CDR3 DNA reads TGTGCCAGCCTCCCCGGGACAGGGGCGCCCGGGGAGCTGTTTTTT.

The chain combines TRBV2 with TRBJ1-5, with 9 bases matching TRBD1. The CDR3 loop spans 14 amino acids. Germline V gene data show CDR1 as SNHLY and CDR2 as FYNNEI. Trimming took 6 bases from V and 4 from J; bases not matched to a gene: 4. This CDR3 reads CASSSGTGNQPQHF. CDR3 DNA: TGTGCCAGCAGCTCCGGGACAGGGAATCAGCCCCAGCATTTT.

The chain has TRBV5-1 and TRBJ1-3; 7 bases line up with TRBD1. The CDR3 is 16 amino acids. Per germline, CDR1 SGHRS and CDR2 YFSETQ. V shed 3 bases and J 0 bases; nucleotides not matched to a gene: 6. The CDR3 region has the DNA TGCGCCAGCAGCTCCGGGACAGCGAACTCTGGAAACACCATATATTTT. Encoded protein: CASSSGTANSGNTIYF.

V gene TRBV18 combines with J gene TRBJ2-7, with TRBD1 matching 8 bases. This CDR3 has 15 residues. V shed 2 bases, J shed 3 bases, and the junction held 6 bases outside the gene matches. Germline V gene data show CDR1 as KGHSH and CDR2 as LQKENI. The CDR3 region has the DNA TGTGCCAGCTCACCAGTGGACAGGGATGGCTACGAGCAGTACTTC. Residues: CASSPVDRDGYEQYF.

The chain has TRBV6-1 and TRBJ2-3; 7 positions match TRBD1. The germline V gene has CDR1 MNHNS and CDR2 SASEGT. This CDR3 contains 16 residues. Trimming took 2 bases from V and 2 from J; bases not matched to a gene: 7. In DNA form, the CDR3 reads TGTGCCAGCAGTGAATTCCGGGACAGATACACAGATACGCAGTATTTT. It is translated as CASSEFRDRYTDTQYF.

The rearrangement links TRBV9 to TRBJ2-5; tentatively, D is TRBD1 (5 bases). Trimming left V 2 bases short and J 5 bases short, with 13 bases between. The CDR3 is 14 amino acids. Germline V gene data show CDR1 as SGDLS and CDR2 as YYNGEE. The CDR3 coding sequence is TGTGCCAGCAGCGTTGGGGCAATGCGGGAGACCCAGTACTTC. This translates into CASSVGAMRETQYF.

The rearrangement links TRBV27 to TRBJ2-7, with D tentatively TRBD2 (5 bases). The CDR3 has 14 amino acids. Trimming removed 5 bases from V and 1 base from J, with 12 bases in between. Germline-derived CDR1 and CDR2 are MNHEY and SMNVEV (reference sequence). CDR3 DNA sequence: TGTGCCAGCAGTGCCCCAGCGGTTTCCTACGAGCAGTACTTC. Translation gives CASSAPAVSYEQYF.

The chain links TRBV10-3 to TRBJ1-1; possibly TRBD1 for D (5 bases). V was cut by 7 bases and J by 1 base, with 16 bases left in between. The germline V gene encodes CDR1 ENHRY and CDR2 SYGVKD. CDR3 length equals 15 residues. CDR3 in amino acids: CAITAGGTSNTEAFF. The CDR3 DNA reads TGTGCCATCACCGCCGGGGGGACCTCGAACACTGAAGCTTTCTTT.

V usage is TRBV28 and J usage is TRBJ2-7; D is uncertain. CDR3 length: 12 amino acids. Germline loops: CDR1 MDHEN, CDR2 SYDVKM. Trimming stripped 7 bases from V and 1 base from J, with 8 bases between. The CDR3 sequence: CASTESSYEQYF. The CDR3 DNA follows: TGTGCCAGCACCGAGTCATCCTACGAGCAGTACTTC.